Below are 31 T cell receptor beta chains sequenced from a single sample in a study of T-cell reconstitution after alpha-beta-depleted transplantation in children. Preparation of the TCRbeta library involved a method that used unique molecular identifiers. Via MiXCR, TCRdb re-called the PCR reads, giving one row per CDR3 protein. The top ten clones hold approximately 25% of a sample with 5,500 to 8,500 distinct CDR3 sequences, roughly 5.4% of them seen once. The sequences come from PBMCs, mostly from graft donor cells, collected 180 days after TCRalphabeta/CD19-depleted stem cell transplant. These receptors all come from a child under two years old who had a stem cell transplant for acute myeloid leukemia, so the T cells may come from the graft donor.

This clonotype was seen ten or more times. This rearrangement joins TRBV15 to TRBJ2-1; 9 positions agree with TRBD1. There are 15 residues in the CDR3. V lost 3 bases to trimming and J lost 3 bases; unmatched junction nucleotides: 3. From germline, CDR1 is LNHNV and CDR2 YYDKDF (reference sequence). CDR3 in DNA: TGTGCCACCAGCAGGGGACAGGGACTCTACAATGAGCAGTTCTTC. Its protein product is CATSRGQGLYNEQFF.

This clonotype has ten or more counts. The J gene is TRBJ1-6, the V gene TRBV20-1, with D uncertain. V was shortened by 3 bases and J by 7 bases, with 7 bases between the two germline ends. This CDR3 has 12 amino acids. CDR1 is DFQATT and CDR2 is SNEGSKA in the germline V gene (reference sequence). The CDR3 nucleotides read TGCAGTGCTAGCGGCCCCAATTCACCCCTCCACTTT. Amino acids: CSASGPNSPLHF.

The sample holds many counts of this clonotype. The chain couples TRBV11-2 to TRBJ1-1; 7 bases match TRBD1. The CDR3 loop spans 16 amino acids. Germline assignment: CDR1 SGHAT and CDR2 FQNNGV. J gave up 7 bases and V 2 bases, and 13 bases lay outside the gene matches. The CDR3 loop reads CASSLTTPWRQGEAFF. The CDR3 nucleotides read TGTGCCAGCAGCTTAACTACGCCTTGGAGACAGGGTGAAGCTTTCTTT. Combining the CDR3 with reference TRBV11-2 and TRBJ1-1 gives the whole variable domain EAGVAQSPRYKIIEKRQSVAFWCNPISGHATLYWYQQILGQGPKLLIQFQNNGVVDDSQLPKDRFSAERLKGVDSTLKIQPAKLEDSAVYLCASSLTTPWRQGEAFFGQGTRLTVV.

In this sample, this clonotype is medium-sized. This chain connects TRBV12-3 or TRBV12-4 to TRBJ2-1; no clear D gene. This CDR3 comprises 12 residues. V was clipped by 7 bases and J by 4 bases, with 8 bases between them. The CDR3 DNA sequence: TGTGCCAGCACCCTGGGGTACAATGAGCAGTTCTTC. It specifies CASTLGYNEQFF.

This clonotype was recorded at least ten times. The rearrangement links TRBV7-9 to TRBJ2-2; D ambiguous. Trimming stripped 5 bases from V and 6 bases from J, with 19 bases between. CDR3 length: 16 amino acids. CDR1 is SEHNR, CDR2 FQNEAQ, per germline (reference sequence). The CDR3 loop is CASSTRLIRVSGELFF. Written as DNA, the CDR3 is TGTGCCAGCAGCACACGACTTATACGGGTTTCCGGGGAGCTGTTTTTT.

This clonotype has just a few counts. The genes are TRBV21-1 and TRBJ2-7. TRBV21-1 is marked as a pseudogene. CDR3 size: 14 residues. CDR3 nucleotide sequence: TGTGCCAGCACCTACCCCAGGGGATCCTACGAGCAGTACTTC. Its translation: CASTYPRGSYEQYF.

This rearrangement joins TRBV2 to TRBJ1-2, with no clear D. CDR3 length: 18 amino acids. Trimming stripped 11 bases from V and 0 bases from J, with 28 bases between. Germline V CDR1 and CDR2: SNHLY, FYNNEI. The chain's CDR3 is CAFSLRSGYQKSNYGYTF. CDR3 DNA: TGTGCCTTCAGTTTACGGTCAGGATATCAAAAATCTAACTATGGCTACACCTTC. Based on the CDR3 plus reference TRBV2 and TRBJ1-2, the full variable domain is EPEVTQTPSHQVTQMGQEVILRCVPISNHLYFYWYRQILGQKVEFLVSFYNNEISEKSEIFDDQFSVERPDGSNFTLKIRSTKLEDSAMYFCAFSLRSGYQKSNYGYTFGSGTRLTVV.

The sample holds many counts of this clonotype. The chain recombines TRBV2 with TRBJ1-5; D call uncertain. The V gene's germline CDR1 is SNHLY and CDR2 FYNNEI. This CDR3 is built from 13 residues. V was pared by 6 bases and J by 7 bases, with 13 bases between. CDR3 nucleotides: TGTGCCAGCAGCCCCGGAGACGGACAGCCCCAGCATTTT. Protein sequence: CASSPGDGQPQHF.

There are many counts of this clonotype. The rearrangement joins TRBV7-9 to TRBJ1-1; D is undetermined. Trimming left V 5 bases short and J 2 bases short, with 12 bases between. Germline CDR1 and CDR2: SEHNR and FQNEAQ (reference sequence). The CDR3 sequence is 14 residues long. The CDR3 region is CASSPPWGNTEAFF. In DNA form, the CDR3 reads TGTGCCAGCAGCCCCCCCTGGGGTAACACTGAAGCTTTCTTT.

Judged by abundance, this clonotype is medium-sized. The V gene is TRBV28, the J gene TRBJ2-2; D perhaps matches TRBD2 (6 bases). Deletions cut 2 bases from V and 0 bases from J, with 10 bases between. This CDR3 comprises 16 residues. The V gene's germline CDR1 is MDHEN and CDR2 SYDVKM. Here the CDR3 DNA reads TGTGCCAGCAGTTTAATCGCGGGGACGAACACCGGGGAGCTGTTTTTT. The encoded protein is CASSLIAGTNTGELFF. The variable domain in full, completed from reference TRBV28 and TRBJ2-2, reads DVKVTQSSRYLVKRTGEKVFLECVQDMDHENMFWYRQDPGLGLRLIYFSYDVKMKEKGDIPEGYSVSREKKERFSLILESASTNQTSMYLCASSLIAGTNTGELFFGEGSRLTVL.

This clonotype was seen ten or more times. The CDR3 DNA follows: TGCAGTGCGACGGACAGGGGCCACGAGCAGTACTTC. It translates to CSATDRGHEQYF. J is TRBJ2-7 and V is TRBV20-1; 9 nucleotides match TRBD1. This CDR3 spans 12 amino acids. Trimming cost V 6 bases and J 5 bases; bases outside gene matches: 5. Germline CDR1 DFQATT, CDR2 SNEGSKA (reference sequence).

This clonotype was seen ten or more times. The chain couples TRBV20-1 to TRBJ1-1, with 7 bases identical to TRBD1. Germline values: CDR1 DFQATT, CDR2 SNEGSKA (reference sequence). J was trimmed by 10 bases and V by 6 bases; bases with no gene match: 8. The CDR3 extends over 11 amino acids. The CDR3 spells CSAERQGVAFF. DNA for the CDR3: TGCAGTGCGGAGCGACAGGGCGTAGCTTTCTTT.

This clonotype was recorded many times. This sequence joins TRBV29-1 and TRBJ2-7; the match to TRBD2 covers 14 bases. The CDR3 loop spans 19 amino acids. After removal of 1 base from V and 1 base from J, the junction contained 12 bases not matched to a gene. Looked up from germline, CDR1 is SQVTM and CDR2 is ANQGSEA. The CDR3 nucleotides are TGCAGCGTTGAAGTTCCTAAGACTAGCGGGAGGGCCTGGTCCTACGAGCAGTACTTC. Its translation: CSVEVPKTSGRAWSYEQYF.

This chain uses TRBV18 with TRBJ2-5, with D uncertain. CDR1 KGHSH and CDR2 LQKENI come from the germline V gene. Deletions cut 6 bases from V and 2 bases from J, with 10 bases between. The length of the CDR3 is 13 residues. CDR3 residues: CASSGGQQETQYF. CDR3 DNA: TGTGCCAGCTCGGGTGGGCAGCAAGAGACCCAGTACTTC.

This clonotype was counted ten times or more. J is TRBJ2-1 and V is TRBV7-9; 13 nucleotides agree with TRBD2. Germline values: CDR1 SEHNR, CDR2 FQNEAQ (reference sequence). The ends lost 6 bases at V and 7 bases at J; junction bases unmatched: 12. This CDR3 contains 17 residues. CDR3 DNA: TGTGCCAGCAGTTCAACTAGCGGGAGGGTACAATGGAATGAGCAGTTCTTC. It yields the protein CASSSTSGRVQWNEQFF.

This clonotype came up many times. V gene TRBV30 combines with J gene TRBJ2-5, with D hard to call. This CDR3 comprises 12 residues. V lost 0 bases, J lost 4 bases, and 6 bases lay in between. The germline V gene has CDR1 GTSNPN and CDR2 SVGIG (reference sequence). CDR3 in DNA: TGTGCCTGGAGTGTATGGCGAGAGACCCAGTACTTC. Translation gives CAWSVWRETQYF.

This clonotype was observed at least ten times. J is TRBJ2-7 and V is TRBV2, with 9 bases fitting TRBD1. Germline loops: CDR1 SNHLY, CDR2 FYNNEI. This CDR3 region has 15 residues. V shed 6 bases, J shed 3 bases, and the junction held 9 bases outside the gene matches. In DNA form, the CDR3 reads TGTGCCAGCAGGGAATTGACAGGGGGATTCTACGAGCAGTACTTC. Its translation: CASRELTGGFYEQYF.

This clonotype is judged medium-sized (0.01 to 0.1%). This chain uses TRBV9 with TRBJ2-1, with 7 bases identical to TRBD1. Germline V lookup: CDR1 SGDLS, CDR2 YYNGEE. This CDR3 region has 14 residues. With 5 bases clipped from V and 3 bases from J, the junction kept 5 bases outside the gene matches. The CDR3 region is CASSSRDSYNEQFF. CDR3 sequence (DNA): TGTGCCAGCAGTTCCCGGGACAGCTACAATGAGCAGTTCTTC.

DNA of the CDR3: TGCGCCAGCAGCCTCCTGGGACTAGCGGATTTTCAAGAGACCCAGTACTTC. It specifies CASSLLGLADFQETQYF. The chain combines TRBV5-1 with TRBJ2-5, with 11 bases identical to TRBD2. CDR3 length equals 17 residues. Trimming removed 4 bases from V and 2 bases from J; junction bases left unmatched: 10. Germline V gene lookup returns CDR1 SGHRS and CDR2 YFSETQ.

This chain uses TRBV5-8 with TRBJ2-1; a weak D match, TRBD2 (6 bases). The CDR3 covers 15 residues. Germline V lookup: CDR1 SGHTS, CDR2 YDEGEE. V shed 8 bases and J shed 5 bases, with 20 bases lying between them. CDR3 residues: CARGPGERAHNEQFF. CDR3 sequence (DNA): TGTGCCAGGGGCCCCGGGGAGCGGGCCCACAATGAGCAGTTCTTC.

This clonotype has ten or more counts. The V call is TRBV7-9, the J call TRBJ2-2; no definite D call. V lost 1 base and J 6 bases, leaving 3 bases between the germline ends. The CDR3 totals 12 residues. The germline gives CDR1 SEHNR, CDR2 FQNEAQ (reference sequence). DNA of the CDR3: TGTGCCAGCAGCTTAGACCCCGGGGAGCTGTTTTTT. Translated: CASSLDPGELFF.

This clonotype qualifies as medium-sized (0.01 to 0.1%). The rearrangement links TRBV10-2 to TRBJ2-1; TRBD2 agrees at 8 bases. Unmatched junction bases numbered 8, after V lost 2 bases and J lost 5 bases. The germline V gene encodes CDR1 WSHSY and CDR2 SAAADI. This CDR3 is 16 amino acids long. The CDR3 loop reads CASSEIFDGRDNEQFF. DNA for the CDR3: TGCGCCAGCAGTGAGATCTTTGACGGGAGGGACAATGAGCAGTTCTTC.

The chain is built from TRBV11-3 and TRBJ1-4; D is possibly TRBD1 (5 bases). The CDR3 is made up of 15 amino acids. Germline V gene data show CDR1 as SGHNT and CDR2 as YENEEA. V lost 2 bases and J lost 7, with 14 bases in between. The CDR3 nucleotides are TGTGCCAGCAGCTTAAGGCGGCAGGGTGGTGAAAAACTGTTTTTT. Translation gives CASSLRRQGGEKLFF.

The chain combines TRBV5-4 with TRBJ2-5; maybe TRBD1 (6 bases). Trimming shortened V by 3 bases and J by 4 bases, and 10 bases separated the two germline ends. Germline lookup yields CDR1 SGHNT and CDR2 YYREEE (reference sequence). The length of the CDR3 is 13 residues. DNA of the CDR3: TGTGCCAGCAGCTGGGGGCGAGGAGAGACCCAGTACTTC. It yields the protein CASSWGRGETQYF.

This clonotype was seen at least ten times. This chain connects TRBV18 to TRBJ1-2, with 9 bases lining up with TRBD1. Germline V gene lookup returns CDR1 KGHSH and CDR2 LQKENI. V was clipped by 1 base and J by 6 bases; unmatched bases: 0. The CDR3 has 13 amino acids. Here the CDR3 reads CASSPRQGDGYTF. CDR3 in DNA: TGTGCCAGCTCACCACGACAGGGGGATGGCTACACCTTC.

This clonotype was detected ten times or more. The rearrangement links TRBV18 to TRBJ2-1, with TRBD2 matching over 8 bases. CDR1 and CDR2 (germline): KGHSH, LQKENI. This CDR3 spans 16 amino acids. The V gene end was trimmed by 0 bases and the J gene end by 7 bases; junction bases not matched to a gene: 8. In DNA, the CDR3 is TGTGCCAGCTCACCACCCGGGGGGGGTCTGAGGAATGAGCAGTTCTTC. This translates into CASSPPGGGLRNEQFF. The full variable domain, its missing parts supplied by reference TRBV18 and TRBJ2-1, is NAGVMQNPRHLVRRRGQEARLRCSPMKGHSHVYWYRQLPEEGLKFMVYLQKENIIDESGMPKERFSAEFPKEGPSILRIQQVVRGDSAAYFCASSPPGGGLRNEQFFGPGTRLTVL.

This clonotype was counted ten times or more. The CDR3 region has the DNA TGCAGTGCCAACACCGGGACCAACCCCGGGGAGCTGTTTTTT. Translating gives CSANTGTNPGELFF. This rearrangement joins TRBV20-1 to TRBJ2-2; TRBD1 or TRBD2 may be the D gene (5 bases each). The germline V gene has CDR1 DFQATT and CDR2 SNEGSKA (reference sequence). This CDR3 is built from 14 residues. Trimming pared 6 bases from V and 6 bases from J, leaving 17 bases between.

This clonotype was counted at least ten times. The chain combines TRBV28 with TRBJ1-4; perhaps TRBD1 as D (6 bases). The V and J ends lost 5 bases and 6 bases respectively, with 19 bases between them. CDR3 size: 16 residues. CDR1 and CDR2 from the germline V gene are MDHEN and SYDVKM. The CDR3 coding sequence is TGTGCCAGCAGTCTGGGGGGGGGCGCGATGGATGAAAAACTGTTTTTT. Its protein is CASSLGGGAMDEKLFF.

This clonotype was recorded many times. This sequence joins TRBV30 and TRBJ2-7; D remains unclear. CDR1 and CDR2 from the germline V gene are GTSNPN and SVGIG (reference sequence). The CDR3 consists of 14 residues. Trimming stripped 3 bases from V and 3 bases from J, with 15 bases between. CDR3 DNA sequence: TGTGCCTGGAGGAAAGGCCAGATATACTACGAGCAGTACTTC. This encodes CAWRKGQIYYEQYF. The full variable domain, with the rest looked up from reference TRBV30 and TRBJ2-7, is SQTIHQWPATLVQPVGSPLSLECTVEGTSNPNLYWYRQAAGRGLQLLFYSVGIGQISSEVPQNLSASRPQDRQFILSSKKLLLSDSGFYLCAWRKGQIYYEQYFGPGTRLTVT.

This clonotype was recorded many times. The J gene is TRBJ2-7, the V gene TRBV7-6; no clear D gene. Trimming cost V 1 base and J 3 bases, with 10 bases left between them. CDR1 is SGHVS and CDR2 is FNYEAQ in the germline V gene. There are 14 residues in the CDR3. The CDR3 DNA is TGTGCCAGCAGCTTAGGCAAGCAAGGCTACGAGCAGTACTTC. Its translation: CASSLGKQGYEQYF.

This clonotype has at least ten counts. The rearrangement uses TRBV20-1 and TRBJ2-1, with TRBD2 identical over 13 bases. The CDR3 totals 18 residues. The germline V gene has CDR1 DFQATT and CDR2 SNEGSKA (reference sequence). J lost 2 bases, V lost 6 bases, and 13 bases had no gene match. Here the CDR3 reads CSATSVGLAGVAYNEQFF. DNA for the CDR3: TGCAGTGCCACCTCCGTAGGACTAGCGGGAGTAGCCTACAATGAGCAGTTCTTC.